What follows is one T cell receptor beta chain and its context. This CDR3 is built from 15 residues. V lost 4 bases and J lost 0; bases outside the gene matches: 3. CDR1 and CDR2 from the germline V gene are SGHRS and YFSETQ. This specimen comes from a study of cytotoxic CD8 clonotypes in ibrutinib-treated CLL. Study summary: Recorded responses included around 24 partial and 2 complete; following median about 68 months, 14 stayed remitted and about 12 progressed. An average of about 250,000 productive templates and 80,000 to 95,000 productive rearrangements was obtained per sample.

Libraries were prepared by immunoSEQ multiplex PCR; TCRdb keeps only in-frame clonotypes and omits some of them. The sample lists hundreds of thousands of clones; 60% to 80% were seen once. The TCR originated in a human donor with chronic lymphocytic leukemia. The sequencing here drew on PBMCs, taken after 12 months of ibrutinib treatment. The chain uses TRBV5-1 and TRBJ2-1; 8 positions agree with TRBD2. Here the CDR3 reads CASSLSGISYNEQFF. DNA of the CDR3: TGCGCCAGCAGCCTTAGCGGGATCTCCTACAATGAGCAGTTCTTC.